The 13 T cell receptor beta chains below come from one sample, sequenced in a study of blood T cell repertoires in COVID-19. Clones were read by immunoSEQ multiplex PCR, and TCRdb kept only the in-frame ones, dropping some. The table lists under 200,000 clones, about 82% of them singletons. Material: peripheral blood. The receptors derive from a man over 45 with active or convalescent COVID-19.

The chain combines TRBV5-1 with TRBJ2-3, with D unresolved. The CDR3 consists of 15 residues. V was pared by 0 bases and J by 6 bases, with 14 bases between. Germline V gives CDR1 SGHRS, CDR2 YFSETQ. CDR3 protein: CASSLGLPGLDTQYF. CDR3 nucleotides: TGCGCCAGCAGCTTGGGACTCCCGGGTTTGGATACGCAGTATTTT.

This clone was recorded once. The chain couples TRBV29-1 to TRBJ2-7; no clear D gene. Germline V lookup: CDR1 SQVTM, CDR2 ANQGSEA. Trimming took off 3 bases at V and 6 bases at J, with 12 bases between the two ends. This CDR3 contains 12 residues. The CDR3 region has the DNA TGCAGCGTTGATTACCGAGGCTCCGAGCAGTACTTC. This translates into CSVDYRGSEQYF.

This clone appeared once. The CDR3 here is CASSPPLGGADEQFF. The CDR3 nucleotides read TGCGCCAGCAGCCCACCCCTGGGGGGGGCTGATGAGCAGTTCTTC. V and J are TRBV5-1 and TRBJ2-1; weak D call: TRBD2 (7 bases). Germline CDR1 SGHRS, CDR2 YFSETQ. Trimming left V 4 bases short and J 8 bases short, with 19 bases between. This CDR3 comprises 15 residues.

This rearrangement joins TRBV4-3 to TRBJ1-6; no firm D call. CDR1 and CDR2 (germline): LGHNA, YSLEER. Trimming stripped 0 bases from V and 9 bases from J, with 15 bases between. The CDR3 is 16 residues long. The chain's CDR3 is CASSQDQFEAGSPLHF. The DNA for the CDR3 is TGCGCCAGCAGCCAAGATCAATTCGAGGCTGGTTCACCCCTCCACTTT.

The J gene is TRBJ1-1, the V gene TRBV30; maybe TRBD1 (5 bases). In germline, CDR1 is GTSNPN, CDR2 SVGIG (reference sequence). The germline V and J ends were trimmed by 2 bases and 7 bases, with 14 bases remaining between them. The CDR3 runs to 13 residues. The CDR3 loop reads CAWSSSGDSEAFF. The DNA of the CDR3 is TGTGCCTGGAGTTCCAGTGGAGACAGTGAAGCTTTCTTT.

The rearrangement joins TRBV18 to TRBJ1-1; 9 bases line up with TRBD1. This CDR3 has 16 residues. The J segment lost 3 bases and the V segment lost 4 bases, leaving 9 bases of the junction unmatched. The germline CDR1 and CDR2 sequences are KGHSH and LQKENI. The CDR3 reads CASSLVPGQGYTEAFF. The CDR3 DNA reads TGTGCCAGCTCACTCGTGCCGGGACAGGGATACACTGAAGCTTTCTTT.

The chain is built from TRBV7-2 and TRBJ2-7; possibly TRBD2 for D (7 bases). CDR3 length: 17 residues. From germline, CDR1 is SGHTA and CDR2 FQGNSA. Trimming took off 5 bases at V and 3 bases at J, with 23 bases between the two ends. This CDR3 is CASSLGGRGPRSYEQYF. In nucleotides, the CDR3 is TGTGCCAGCAGCCTAGGGGGGCGGGGGCCTCGTAGCTACGAGCAGTACTTC. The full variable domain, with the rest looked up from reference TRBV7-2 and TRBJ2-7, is GAGVSQSPSNKVTEKGKDVELRCDPISGHTALYWYRQSLGQGLEFLIYFQGNSAPDKSGLPSDRFSAERTGGSVSTLTIQRTQQEDSAVYLCASSLGGRGPRSYEQYFGPGTRLTVT.

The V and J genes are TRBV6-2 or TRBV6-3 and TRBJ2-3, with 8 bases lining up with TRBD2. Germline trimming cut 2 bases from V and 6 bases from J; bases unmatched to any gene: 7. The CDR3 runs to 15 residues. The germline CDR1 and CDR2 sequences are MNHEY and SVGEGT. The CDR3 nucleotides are TGTGCCAGCAGTTACGAGGCGGGAGGCGGCGATACGCAGTATTTT. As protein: CASSYEAGGGDTQYF.

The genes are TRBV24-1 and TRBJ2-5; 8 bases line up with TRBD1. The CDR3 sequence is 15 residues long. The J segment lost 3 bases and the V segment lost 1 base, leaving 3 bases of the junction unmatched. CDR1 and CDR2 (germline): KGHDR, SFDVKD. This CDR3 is CATSDFRTGKETQYF. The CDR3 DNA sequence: TGTGCCACCAGTGATTTTCGGACAGGGAAAGAGACCCAGTACTTC.

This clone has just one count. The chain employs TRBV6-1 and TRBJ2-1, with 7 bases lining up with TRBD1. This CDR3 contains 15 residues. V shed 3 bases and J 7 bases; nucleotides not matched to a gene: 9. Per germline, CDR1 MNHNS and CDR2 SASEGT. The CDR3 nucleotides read TGTGCCAGCAGTGAGGGGACAGTTGACGTTAATGAGCAGTTCTTC. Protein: CASSEGTVDVNEQFF.

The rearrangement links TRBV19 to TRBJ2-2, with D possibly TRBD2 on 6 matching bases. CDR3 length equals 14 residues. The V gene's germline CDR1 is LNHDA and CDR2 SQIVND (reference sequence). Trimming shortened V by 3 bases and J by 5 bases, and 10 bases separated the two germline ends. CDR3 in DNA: TGTGCCAGTAGTATTGGGCTAGCGACCGGGGAGCTGTTTTTT. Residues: CASSIGLATGELFF.

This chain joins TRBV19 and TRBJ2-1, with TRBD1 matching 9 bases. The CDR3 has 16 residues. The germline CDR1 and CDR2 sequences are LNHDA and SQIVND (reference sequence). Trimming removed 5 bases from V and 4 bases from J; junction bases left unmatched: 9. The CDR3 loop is CASSPLTGGGYNEQFF. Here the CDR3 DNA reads TGTGCCAGTAGTCCCCTGACAGGGGGTGGGTACAATGAGCAGTTCTTC.

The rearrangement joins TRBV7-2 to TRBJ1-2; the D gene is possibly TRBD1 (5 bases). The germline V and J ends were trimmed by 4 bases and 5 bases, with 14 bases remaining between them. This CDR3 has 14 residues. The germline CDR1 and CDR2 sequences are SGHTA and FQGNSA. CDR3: CASSWQGIRYGYTF. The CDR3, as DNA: TGTGCCAGCAGCTGGCAGGGTATTAGGTATGGCTACACCTTC.